This TCR beta chain stems from a study of CD8+ T cells in alopecia areata. Across the study: It was oral tofacitinib, at 5 to 10 mg twice daily, that treated patients received. General observations from the study: The treated group had a single nonresponder, limiting CD8+ expansion-response conclusions. Resident alphabeta T cells of normal skin are also sequenced in scalp samples.

Treatment noted: oral pan-JAK inhibitor, 5-10 mg twice daily. Those with alopecia areata gave lesional scalp punch biopsies and peripheral blood. cDNA reverse transcribed from extracted RNA served as the sequencing template. Sequenced by immunoSEQ multiplex PCR; TCRdb stores in-frame clones only, minus some. The data contain some 150,000 clones, around 83% of them singletons. About this clone: Its target is unknown.

Sequences were derived from CD8+ T cells sorted from blood, sampled at week 4, from a patient treated with tofacitinib. This TCR was recovered from a human donor with alopecia areata.

CDR3 sequence: CASSLFGEQFF. In DNA, the CDR3 is TGTGCCAGCAGTTTATTTGGAGAGCAGTTCTTC. The rearrangement joins TRBV27 to TRBJ2-1; D remains unclear. CDR1 and CDR2 (germline): MNHEY, SMNVEV (reference sequence). The V gene lost 1 base and the J gene lost 10 bases, with 5 bases spanning the gap. The CDR3 covers 11 residues.